The rows below give T cell receptor beta chains drawn from one sample of a study of CD8+CD57+ T cells in acquired aplastic anemia. TCRdb reanalysed the reads using MiXCR and keeps one entry per CDR3 protein. Of 400,000 to 450,000 distinct CDR3 sequences detected, about two thirds appear once; the ten largest clones hold under 5%. Sequencing was performed on sorted CD4+, CD8+, or CD8+CD57+ T cells (not recorded which) from PBMCs. Source of these receptors: a human donor in good health, serving as a control. Both conserved end residues are part of each CDR3. The order of the fields is J gene, D gene, V gene, clone size, CDR3 protein, CDR3 DNA. The D gene is left open where the match is weak. Some rows mark clone size as missing; the rest say once, few, many or name a class of expanded clone.

>TRBJ1-2|-|TRBV7-8|-
CASSLVRPGHGYTF
TGTGCCAGCAGCTTAGTCCGGCCAGGACATGGCTACACCTTC
>TRBJ2-7|TRBD1|TRBV29-1|many
CSVEDRHRGSYEQYF
TGCAGCGTTGAAGATCGGCACAGGGGTTCCTACGAGCAGTACTTC
>TRBJ2-7|-|TRBV29-1|-
CSGRGLYEQYF
TGCAGCGGGCGGGGCCTGTACGAGCAGTACTTC
>TRBJ2-6|-|TRBV12-3/TRBV12-4|-
CASSVTPGESSGANVLTF
TGTGCCAGCAGCGTGACACCTGGCGAGAGCTCTGGGGCCAACGTCCTGACTTTC
>TRBJ2-7|-|TRBV20-1|once
CSARTSAYNQYF
TGCAGTGCCAGGACATCGGCCTACAACCAGTACTTC
>TRBJ2-7|-|TRBV10-3|many
CAIAGQSTAYEQYF
TGTGCCATCGCAGGACAGTCTACCGCATACGAGCAGTACTTC
>TRBJ1-2|-|TRBV9|many
CASSVVVGGPNYGYTF
TGTGCCAGCAGCGTAGTGGTTGGGGGGCCTAACTATGGCTACACCTTC
>TRBJ2-7|-|TRBV12-3/TRBV12-4|once
CAISENTGVPLSFSAEQYF
TGTGCCATCAGTGAAAACACGGGTGTTCCCCTATCTTTCTCCGCCGAGCAGTACTTC
>TRBJ1-1|-|TRBV9|-
CASSPTGPLLWLLF
TGTGCCAGCTCTCCGACAGGCCCACTGCTATGGCTACTCTTT
>TRBJ1-4|TRBD1|TRBV20-1|-
CSATDRGHELF
TGCAGTGCTACGGACAGGGGGCACGAGCTTTTT